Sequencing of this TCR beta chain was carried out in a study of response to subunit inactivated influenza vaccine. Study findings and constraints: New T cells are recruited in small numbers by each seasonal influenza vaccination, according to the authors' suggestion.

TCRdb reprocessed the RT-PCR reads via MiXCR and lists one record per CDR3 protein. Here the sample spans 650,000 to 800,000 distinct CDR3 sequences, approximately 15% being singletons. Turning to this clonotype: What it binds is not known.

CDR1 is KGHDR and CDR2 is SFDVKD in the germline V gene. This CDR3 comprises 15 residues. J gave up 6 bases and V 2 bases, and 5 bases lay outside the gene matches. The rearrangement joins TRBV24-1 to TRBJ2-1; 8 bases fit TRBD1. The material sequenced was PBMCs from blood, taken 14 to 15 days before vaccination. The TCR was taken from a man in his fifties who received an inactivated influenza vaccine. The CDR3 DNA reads TGTGCCACCAGTGATTCGGTACAGGGGGGCAATGAGCAGTTCTTC. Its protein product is CATSDSVQGGNEQFF.